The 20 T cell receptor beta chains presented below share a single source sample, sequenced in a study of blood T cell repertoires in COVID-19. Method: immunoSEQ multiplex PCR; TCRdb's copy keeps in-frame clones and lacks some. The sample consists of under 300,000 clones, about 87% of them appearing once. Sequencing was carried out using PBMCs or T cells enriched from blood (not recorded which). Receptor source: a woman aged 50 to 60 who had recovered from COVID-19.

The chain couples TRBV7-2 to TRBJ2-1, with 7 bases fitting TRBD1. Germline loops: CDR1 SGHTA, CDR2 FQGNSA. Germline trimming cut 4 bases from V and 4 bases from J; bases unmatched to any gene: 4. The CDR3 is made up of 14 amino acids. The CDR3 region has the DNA TGTGCCAGCAGCTCGAGGACAGGTTACAATGAGCAGTTCTTC. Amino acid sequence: CASSSRTGYNEQFF.

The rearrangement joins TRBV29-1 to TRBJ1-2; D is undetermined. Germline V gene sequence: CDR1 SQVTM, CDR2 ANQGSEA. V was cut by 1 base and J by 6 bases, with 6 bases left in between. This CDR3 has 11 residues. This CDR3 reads CSVEVRDGYTF. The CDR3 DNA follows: TGCAGCGTTGAAGTTCGGGATGGCTACACCTTC. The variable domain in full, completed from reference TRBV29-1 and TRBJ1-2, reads SAVISQKPSRDICQRGTSLTIQCQVDSQVTMMFWYRQQPGQSLTLIATANQGSEATYESGFVIDKFPISRPNLTFSTLTVSNMSPEDSSIYLCSVEVRDGYTFGSGTRLTVV.

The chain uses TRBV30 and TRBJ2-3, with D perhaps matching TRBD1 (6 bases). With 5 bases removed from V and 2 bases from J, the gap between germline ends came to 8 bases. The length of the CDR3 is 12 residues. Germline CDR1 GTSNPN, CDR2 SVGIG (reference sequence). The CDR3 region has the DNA TGTGCCTGGGAGGGGGACACAGATACGCAGTATTTT. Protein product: CAWEGDTDTQYF.

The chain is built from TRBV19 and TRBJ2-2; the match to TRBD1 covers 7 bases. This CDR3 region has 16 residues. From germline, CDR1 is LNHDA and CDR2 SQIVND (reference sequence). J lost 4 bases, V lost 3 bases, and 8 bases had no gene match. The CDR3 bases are TGTGCCAGTAGTATCTCCCTCTACAGGGGCACCGGGGAGCTGTTTTTT. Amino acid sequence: CASSISLYRGTGELFF.

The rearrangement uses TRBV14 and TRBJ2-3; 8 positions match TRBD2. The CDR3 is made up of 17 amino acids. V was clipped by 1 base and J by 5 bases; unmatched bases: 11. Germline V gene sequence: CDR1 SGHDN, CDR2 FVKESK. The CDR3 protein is CASSQGVTSASRDTQYF. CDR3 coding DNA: TGTGCCAGCAGCCAAGGTGTGACTAGCGCCAGTAGAGATACGCAGTATTTT.

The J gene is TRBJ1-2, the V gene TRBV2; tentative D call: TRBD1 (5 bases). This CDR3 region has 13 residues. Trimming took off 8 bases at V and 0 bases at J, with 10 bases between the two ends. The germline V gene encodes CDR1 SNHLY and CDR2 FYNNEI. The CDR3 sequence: CASSQDPNYGYTF. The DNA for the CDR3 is TGTGCCAGCTCACAGGACCCTAACTATGGCTACACCTTC. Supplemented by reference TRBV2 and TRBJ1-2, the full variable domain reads EPEVTQTPSHQVTQMGQEVILRCVPISNHLYFYWYRQILGQKVEFLVSFYNNEISEKSEIFDDQFSVERPDGSNFTLKIRSTKLEDSAMYFCASSQDPNYGYTFGSGTRLTVV.

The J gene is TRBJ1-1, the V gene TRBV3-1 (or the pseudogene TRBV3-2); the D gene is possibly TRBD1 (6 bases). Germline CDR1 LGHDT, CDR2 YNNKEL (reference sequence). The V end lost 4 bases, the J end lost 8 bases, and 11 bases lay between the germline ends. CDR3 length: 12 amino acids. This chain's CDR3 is CASSRTGTEAFF. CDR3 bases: TGTGCCAGCAGCCGAACCGGGACAGAAGCTTTCTTT.

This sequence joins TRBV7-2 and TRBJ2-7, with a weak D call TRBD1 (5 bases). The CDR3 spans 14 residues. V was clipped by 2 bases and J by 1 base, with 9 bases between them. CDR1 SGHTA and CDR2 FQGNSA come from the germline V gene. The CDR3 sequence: CASSLTAGSYEQYF. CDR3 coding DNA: TGTGCCAGCAGCTTAACGGCAGGGTCCTACGAGCAGTACTTC.

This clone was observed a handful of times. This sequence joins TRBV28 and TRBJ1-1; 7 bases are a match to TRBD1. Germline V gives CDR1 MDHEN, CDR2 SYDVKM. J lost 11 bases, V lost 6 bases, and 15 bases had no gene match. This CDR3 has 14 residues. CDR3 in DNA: TGTGCCAGCAGACCGATCCAGGGGGGTAAGGACGCTTTCTTT. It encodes CASRPIQGGKDAFF.

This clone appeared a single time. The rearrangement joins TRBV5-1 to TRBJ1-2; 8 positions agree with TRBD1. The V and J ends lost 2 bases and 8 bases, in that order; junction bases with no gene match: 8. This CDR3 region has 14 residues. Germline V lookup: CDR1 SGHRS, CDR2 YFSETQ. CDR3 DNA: TGCGCCAGCAGCTTAACAGGGGGTTTGGGAGGCTACACCTTC. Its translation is CASSLTGGLGGYTF.

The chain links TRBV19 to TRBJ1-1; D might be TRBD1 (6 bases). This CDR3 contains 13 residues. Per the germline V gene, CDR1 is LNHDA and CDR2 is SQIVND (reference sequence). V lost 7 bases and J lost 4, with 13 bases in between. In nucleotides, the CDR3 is TGTGCCAGTACCAGGCGGGGGCTCACTGAAGCTTTCTTT. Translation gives CASTRRGLTEAFF.

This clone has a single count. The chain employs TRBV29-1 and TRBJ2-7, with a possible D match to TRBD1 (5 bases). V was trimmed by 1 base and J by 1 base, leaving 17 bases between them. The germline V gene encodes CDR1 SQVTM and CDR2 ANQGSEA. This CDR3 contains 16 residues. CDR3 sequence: CSVEAVGLRGSYEQYF. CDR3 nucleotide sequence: TGCAGCGTTGAAGCCGTTGGTCTAAGGGGATCCTACGAGCAGTACTTC.

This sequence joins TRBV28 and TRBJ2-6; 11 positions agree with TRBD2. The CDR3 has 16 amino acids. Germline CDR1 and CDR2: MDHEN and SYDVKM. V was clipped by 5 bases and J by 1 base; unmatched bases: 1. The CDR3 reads CASSGLAGSGANVLTF. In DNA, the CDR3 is TGTGCCAGCAGTGGACTAGCGGGTTCTGGGGCCAACGTCCTGACTTTC.

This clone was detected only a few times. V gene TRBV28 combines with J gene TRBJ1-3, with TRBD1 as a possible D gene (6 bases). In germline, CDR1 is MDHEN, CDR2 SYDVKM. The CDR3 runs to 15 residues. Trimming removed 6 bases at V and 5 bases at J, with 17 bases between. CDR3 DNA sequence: TGTGCCAGCAGGTTGGCAGGGGACAATCGAAACACCATATATTTT. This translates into CASRLAGDNRNTIYF. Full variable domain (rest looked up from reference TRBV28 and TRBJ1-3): DVKVTQSSRYLVKRTGEKVFLECVQDMDHENMFWYRQDPGLGLRLIYFSYDVKMKEKGDIPEGYSVSREKKERFSLILESASTNQTSMYLCASRLAGDNRNTIYFGEGSWLTVV.

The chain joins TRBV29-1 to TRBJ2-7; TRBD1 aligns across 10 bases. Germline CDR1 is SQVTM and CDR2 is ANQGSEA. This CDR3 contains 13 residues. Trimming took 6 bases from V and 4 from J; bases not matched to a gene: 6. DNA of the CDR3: TGCAGCGTGAGGACAGGGGGTAGGTACGAGCAGTACTTC. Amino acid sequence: CSVRTGGRYEQYF.

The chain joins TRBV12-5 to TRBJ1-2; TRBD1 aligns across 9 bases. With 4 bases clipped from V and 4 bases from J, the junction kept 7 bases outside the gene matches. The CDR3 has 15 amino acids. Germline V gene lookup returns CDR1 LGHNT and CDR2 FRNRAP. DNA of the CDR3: TGTGCTAGTGGTTCGAGTGGGACAGGGATCTATGGCTACACCTTC. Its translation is CASGSSGTGIYGYTF. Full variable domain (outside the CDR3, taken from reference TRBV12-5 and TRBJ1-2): DARVTQTPRHKVTEMGQEVTMRCQPILGHNTVFWYRQTMMQGLELLAYFRNRAPLDDSGMPKDRFSAEMPDATLATLKIQPSEPRDSAVYFCASGSSGTGIYGYTFGSGTRLTVV.

The CDR3 coding sequence is TGTGCCAGCAGCCAAGTGATGACGGGGGAGCAGTACTTC. It specifies CASSQVMTGEQYF. The J gene is TRBJ2-7, the V gene TRBV14, with D possibly matching TRBD2 (5 bases). The CDR3 has 13 residues. Germline V gives CDR1 SGHDN, CDR2 FVKESK. Trimming pared 1 base from V and 7 bases from J, leaving 11 bases between. Together with reference TRBV14 and TRBJ2-7, the CDR3 gives the full variable domain: EAGVTQFPSHSVIEKGQTVTLRCDPISGHDNLYWYRRVMGKEIKFLLHFVKESKQDESGMPNNRFLAERTGGTYSTLKVQPAELEDSGVYFCASSQVMTGEQYFGPGTRLTVT.

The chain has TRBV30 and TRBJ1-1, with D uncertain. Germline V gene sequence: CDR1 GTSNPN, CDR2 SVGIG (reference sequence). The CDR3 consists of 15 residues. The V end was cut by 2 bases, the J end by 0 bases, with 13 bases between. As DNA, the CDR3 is TGTGCCTGGAGTCGGTTCTACGCCATGAACACTGAAGCTTTCTTT. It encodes CAWSRFYAMNTEAFF.

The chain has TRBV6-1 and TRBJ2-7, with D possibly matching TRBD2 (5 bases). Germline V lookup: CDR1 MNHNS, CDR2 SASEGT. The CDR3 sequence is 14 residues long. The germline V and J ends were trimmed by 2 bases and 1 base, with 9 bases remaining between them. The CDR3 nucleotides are TGTGCCAGCAGTGAACCGGGGTATTCCTACGAGCAGTACTTC. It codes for CASSEPGYSYEQYF.

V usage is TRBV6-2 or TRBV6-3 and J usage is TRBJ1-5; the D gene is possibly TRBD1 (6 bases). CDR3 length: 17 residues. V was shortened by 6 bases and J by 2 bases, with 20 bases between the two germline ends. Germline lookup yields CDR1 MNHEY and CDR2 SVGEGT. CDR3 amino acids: CASSPTRGQEGNQPQHF. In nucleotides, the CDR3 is TGTGCCAGCAGCCCCACCAGGGGCCAAGAGGGCAATCAGCCCCAGCATTTT.